Listed here are 30 T cell receptor beta chains from one sample, sequenced in a study of T-cell reconstitution after alpha-beta-depleted transplantation in children. Preparation of the TCRbeta library involved a method that used unique molecular identifiers. TCRdb called the PCR reads again in MiXCR, with one record for every CDR3 protein. This table has about 900,000 distinct CDR3 sequences, around 30% appearing once. Sequenced material: PBMCs, mostly from graft donor cells, taken 360 days after TCRalphabeta/CD19-depleted stem cell transplant. The receptors stem from a boy younger than two who had a stem cell transplant for SCID, so the T cells may come from the graft donor.

This clonotype has just a few counts. This chain joins TRBV5-1 and TRBJ2-5; unclear D gene. V gave up 1 base and J gave up 5 bases, with 12 bases separating them. From germline, CDR1 is SGHRS and CDR2 YFSETQ. The CDR3 consists of 14 residues. Here the CDR3 reads CASSLKLGKETQYF. CDR3 coding DNA: TGCGCCAGCAGCTTGAAACTGGGCAAGGAGACCCAGTACTTC.

This chain connects TRBV20-1 to TRBJ1-4; D perhaps matches TRBD1 (5 bases). Germline V lookup: CDR1 DFQATT, CDR2 SNEGSKA (reference sequence). This CDR3 region has 16 residues. Trimming took 2 bases from V and 4 from J, leaving 17 bases between them. The CDR3 DNA follows: TGCAGTGCTAGATTCGGTCTGCGGGGGATTAATGAAAAACTGTTTTTT. Its translation is CSARFGLRGINEKLFF.

This clonotype was detected a few times. The chain employs TRBV27 and TRBJ2-1; 11 bases line up with TRBD2. CDR3 size: 17 residues. Germline trimming cut 4 bases from V and 6 bases from J; bases unmatched to any gene: 11. The germline V gene has CDR1 MNHEY and CDR2 SMNVEV (reference sequence). The CDR3 loop reads CASSSIVLAGALNEQFF. CDR3 sequence (DNA): TGTGCCAGCAGTTCTATCGTACTAGCGGGGGCGCTCAATGAGCAGTTCTTC.

This chain joins TRBV7-9 and TRBJ2-3, with D perhaps matching TRBD1 (5 bases). Trimming left V 0 bases short and J 8 bases short, with 12 bases between. The CDR3 has 14 amino acids. Looked up from germline, CDR1 is SEHNR and CDR2 is FQNEAQ (reference sequence). The CDR3 loop is CASSLAQGSTTQYF. As DNA, the CDR3 is TGTGCCAGCAGCTTAGCGCAGGGTAGTACTACGCAGTATTTT.

V and J are TRBV6-2 or TRBV6-3 and TRBJ2-2; the D is unclear. This CDR3 spans 11 amino acids. V was trimmed by 8 bases and J by 7 bases, leaving 8 bases between them. Germline loops: CDR1 MNHEY, CDR2 SVGEGT. The CDR3 is CASVGNGELFF. The CDR3 DNA sequence: TGTGCCAGCGTAGGTAACGGGGAGCTGTTTTTT.

V usage is TRBV5-5 and J usage is TRBJ2-5, with 7 nucleotides matching TRBD1. The germline V gene has CDR1 SGHKS and CDR2 YYEKEE (reference sequence). The CDR3 is 15 residues long. V shed 1 base and J 5 bases; nucleotides not matched to a gene: 8. CDR3 amino acids: CASSLLPGGIETQYF. CDR3 bases: TGTGCCAGCAGCTTGTTACCAGGGGGTATCGAGACCCAGTACTTC.

The gene calls are TRBV12-3 or TRBV12-4 and TRBJ2-2; 7 bases are shared with TRBD1. The CDR3 runs 13 residues. V shed 5 bases, J shed 16 bases, and the junction held 13 bases outside the gene matches. Written as DNA, the CDR3 is TGTGCCAGCAGTATCGAGACAGGGCTGGTGCGGTTTTTT. Translated: CASSIETGLVRFF.

This CDR3 reads CASSLNGWAGELFF. The CDR3, as DNA: TGTGCCAGCAGTTTAAACGGGTGGGCCGGGGAGCTGTTTTTT. This chain joins TRBV12-3 or TRBV12-4 and TRBJ2-2; D remains unclear. The CDR3 length is 14 residues. With 2 bases removed from V and 6 bases from J, the gap between germline ends came to 10 bases.

The table lists this clonotype with a few counts. V is TRBV20-1 and J is TRBJ1-1; 8 nucleotides match TRBD1. J gave up 4 bases and V 0 bases, and 4 bases lay outside the gene matches. From germline, CDR1 is DFQATT and CDR2 SNEGSKA (reference sequence). CDR3 length equals 14 residues. CDR3 protein: CSARDDTGGTEAFF. Here the CDR3 DNA reads TGCAGTGCTAGAGACGACACAGGGGGCACTGAAGCTTTCTTT.

V is TRBV7-9 and J is TRBJ2-1; the D gene is possibly TRBD2 (5 bases). The germline V gene encodes CDR1 SEHNR and CDR2 FQNEAQ (reference sequence). Trimming took 1 base from V and 12 from J, leaving 10 bases between them. This CDR3 contains 12 residues. The CDR3: CASSLDGSWQFF. CDR3 sequence (DNA): TGTGCCAGCAGCTTAGATGGGAGCTGGCAGTTCTTC.

This rearrangement joins TRBV2 to TRBJ1-6; 10 bases agree with TRBD1. The germline V gene has CDR1 SNHLY and CDR2 FYNNEI. V was clipped by 7 bases and J by 10 bases; unmatched bases: 10. CDR3 size: 15 residues. The chain's CDR3 is CASNPGTGVGSPLHF. The CDR3 coding sequence is TGTGCCAGCAACCCCGGGACAGGGGTCGGGTCACCCCTCCACTTT.

This clonotype has just a few counts. The chain combines TRBV5-1 with TRBJ2-1; 8 bases align to TRBD1. CDR3 length equals 15 residues. CDR1 and CDR2 (germline): SGHRS, YFSETQ. V lost 5 bases to trimming and J lost 5 bases; unmatched junction nucleotides: 9. The CDR3 loop reads CASSFFGQGNNEQFF. In nucleotides, the CDR3 is TGCGCCAGCAGTTTTTTCGGACAGGGTAACAATGAGCAGTTCTTC.

Remarks on this clonotype: A far larger clone is one base from this, pointing to a likely read error. The chain links TRBV3-1 to TRBJ2-7, with D maybe TRBD2 (7 bases). Deletions cut 3 bases from V and 2 bases from J, with 8 bases between. The CDR3 sequence is 13 residues long. Germline values: CDR1 LGHDT, CDR2 YNNKEL (reference sequence). The CDR3 sequence: CASSQGGPYEQYF. Here the CDR3 DNA reads TGTGCCAGCAGCCAGGGGGGGCCCTACGAGCAGTACTTC.

The V and J genes are TRBV7-1 and TRBJ1-1; no firm D call. TRBV7-1 is an ORF for which the function is uncertain. Trimming cost V 5 bases and J 5 bases, with 15 bases left between them. The CDR3 length is 14 residues. The CDR3 is CASSRGHSGTEAFF. In DNA, the CDR3 is TGTGCCAGCAGCCGTGGGCACTCGGGAACTGAAGCTTTCTTT.

The chain carries TRBV29-1 and TRBJ2-2; D unclear. The CDR3 is 12 amino acids. CDR1 and CDR2 from the germline V gene are SQVTM and ANQGSEA. Deletions cut 4 bases from V and 3 bases from J, with 6 bases between. The CDR3 nucleotides are TGCAGCGTTGTACTATACACCGGGGAGCTGTTTTTT. Translation: CSVVLYTGELFF.

This clonotype was detected ten times or more. This chain links TRBV5-1 with TRBJ2-3, with 7 bases aligning to TRBD1. This CDR3 is 12 amino acids long. Per the germline V gene, CDR1 is SGHRS and CDR2 is YFSETQ. V was pared by 3 bases and J by 6 bases, with 1 base of the junction left unmatched. The CDR3 DNA sequence: TGCGCCAGCAGCTCCAGGGGGGATACGCAGTATTTT. Amino acid sequence: CASSSRGDTQYF.

The chain has TRBV12-3 or TRBV12-4 and TRBJ2-3; D tentatively reads TRBD1 or TRBD2 (6 bases each). This CDR3 has 12 amino acids. V was trimmed by 8 bases and J by 6 bases, leaving 12 bases between them. Here the CDR3 reads CASQGTADTQYF. CDR3 sequence (DNA): TGTGCCAGCCAGGGGACTGCGGATACGCAGTATTTT.

CDR3 sequence: CATERGGDNEQFF. CDR3 bases: TGTGCCACCGAGCGGGGAGGGGACAATGAGCAGTTCTTC. The chain uses TRBV28 and TRBJ2-1; 7 nucleotides line up with TRBD2. The CDR3 consists of 13 residues. Germline CDR1 MDHEN, CDR2 SYDVKM. V gave up 10 bases and J gave up 5 bases; unmatched junction bases: 8.

The chain is built from TRBV10-3 and TRBJ2-3; no reliable D call. Germline CDR1 is ENHRY and CDR2 is SYGVKD. This CDR3 has 13 amino acids. Deletions cut 6 bases from V and 3 bases from J, with 10 bases between. The CDR3 spells CAISIRKTDTQYF. The CDR3 nucleotides read TGTGCCATCAGCATACGGAAAACAGATACGCAGTATTTT.

This clonotype was recorded a few times. The chain combines TRBV12-3 or TRBV12-4 with TRBJ2-7; D is unclear. The V gene lost 3 bases and the J gene lost 1 base, with 13 bases spanning the gap. CDR3 size: 15 residues. The CDR3 sequence is CASSFTATSSYEQYF. As DNA, the CDR3 is TGTGCCAGCAGTTTTACGGCCACCTCTTCCTACGAGCAGTACTTC.

This clonotype turned up a few times. The chain joins TRBV4-1 to TRBJ2-4, with D perhaps matching TRBD1 (6 bases). Trimming removed 3 bases from V and 8 bases from J, with 11 bases in between. CDR3 size: 13 residues. Germline V gene sequence: CDR1 MGHRA, CDR2 YSYEKL. The CDR3 nucleotides are TGCGCCAGCAGCCACGGTCAGGGGTACATTCAGTACTTC. Translating gives CASSHGQGYIQYF.

The chain combines TRBV5-1 with TRBJ2-7, with D possibly being TRBD2 (6 bases). This CDR3 has 15 amino acids. V lost 5 bases, J lost 2 bases, and 17 bases lay in between. Germline V gene sequence: CDR1 SGHRS, CDR2 YFSETQ. CDR3 loop: CASREGTQLTYEQYF. The DNA for the CDR3 is TGCGCCAGCAGGGAAGGGACTCAGCTGACCTACGAGCAGTACTTC.

The chain has TRBV12-3 or TRBV12-4 and TRBJ2-3, with TRBD2 as a possible D gene (5 bases). With 8 bases removed from V and 1 base from J, the gap between germline ends came to 28 bases. There are 19 residues in the CDR3. Written as DNA, the CDR3 is TGTGCCAGCTCTCGCAGATTACTTTTTAGCGATTACCGCACAGATACGCAGTATTTT. Protein: CASSRRLLFSDYRTDTQYF.

In its sample, this clonotype was seen a few times. The chain has TRBV5-1 and TRBJ2-5; 9 bases map to TRBD1. Germline V gene sequence: CDR1 SGHRS, CDR2 YFSETQ. The CDR3 contains 14 residues. The V and J ends lost 5 bases and 7 bases, in that order; junction bases with no gene match: 9. CDR3 region: CASRDGTGTGTQYF. The CDR3 DNA reads TGCGCCAGCAGGGACGGGACAGGGACTGGGACCCAGTACTTC.

The chain is built from TRBV7-7 and TRBJ2-5; 12 bases fit TRBD2. Unmatched junction bases numbered 3, after V lost 0 bases and J lost 4 bases. The CDR3 is made up of 16 amino acids. The germline CDR1 and CDR2 sequences are SSHAT and FNYEAQ (reference sequence). Written as DNA, the CDR3 is TGTGCCAGCAGCTTAGCGGGACTAGCGGGCGGAGAGACCCAGTACTTC. Encoded protein: CASSLAGLAGGETQYF.

V gene TRBV27 combines with J gene TRBJ1-5, with a weak D call TRBD1 (6 bases). CDR3 length: 15 amino acids. The germline CDR1 and CDR2 sequences are MNHEY and SMNVEV (reference sequence). V shed 0 bases and J shed 6 bases, with 12 bases lying between them. CDR3 DNA sequence: TGTGCCAGCAGTTTATCACAGGGTGGTAGTCAGCCCCAGCATTTT. Translation gives CASSLSQGGSQPQHF.

This clonotype has only a few counts. The chain carries TRBV28 and TRBJ2-7; D gene unclear. CDR1 MDHEN and CDR2 SYDVKM come from the germline V gene. The CDR3 is 15 residues long. Trimming took off 5 bases at V and 0 bases at J, with 14 bases between the two ends. This chain's CDR3 is CASSPDTESSYEQYF. The CDR3 nucleotides are TGTGCCAGCAGTCCAGACACCGAGAGCTCCTACGAGCAGTACTTC.

This clonotype was seen only once. The chain has TRBV20-1 and TRBJ2-7; D perhaps matches TRBD1 (6 bases). Germline V CDR1 and CDR2: DFQATT, SNEGSKA (reference sequence). Trimming took 3 bases from V and 3 from J, leaving 12 bases between them. The CDR3 spans 13 residues. DNA of the CDR3: TGCAGTGCTAGCTCAAGGGGGTTCTACGAGCAGTACTTC. Protein product: CSASSRGFYEQYF.

The table lists this clonotype with a few counts. The genes are TRBV7-2 and TRBJ2-3; 11 nucleotides match TRBD1. Unmatched junction bases numbered 11, after V lost 3 bases and J lost 9 bases. The CDR3 runs 16 residues. CDR1 and CDR2 (germline): SGHTA, FQGNSA. CDR3 in amino acids: CASSFSAGTGGQTQYF. The CDR3 DNA is TGTGCCAGCAGCTTCTCTGCCGGGACAGGGGGTCAGACGCAGTATTTT.

V usage is TRBV9 and J usage is TRBJ2-3; TRBD2 agrees at 9 bases. The trim removed 4 bases at V and 1 base at J, leaving 7 bases unmatched. The CDR3 is 16 amino acids. Germline CDR1 reads SGDLS; CDR2 reads YYNGEE. The CDR3 DNA reads as TGTGCCAGCAGCCGAAGGACTAGCGACCGCACAGATACGCAGTATTTT. Translated, it gives CASSRRTSDRTDTQYF.